The clone carrying this T cell receptor (beta chain) has more than one count but fewer than ten. The antigen remains unidentified. Each gene name is a mouse one. Sequencing ends 4 residues short of the CDR3 end; the germline J gene provides the rest. V was trimmed by 6 bases and J by 3 bases, leaving 9 bases between them. CDR1 and CDR2 (germline): MSHET, SYDVDS. This CDR3 is 12 amino acids long. This specimen belongs to a study of CD8+ T cells in alopecia areata. About the study: Skin-grafted approximately 7-11-week-old female C3H/HeJ mice received tissue from roughly 6-12-month-old C3H/HeJ donors with spontaneous alopecia.

As for time point: mouse skin 6 weeks after grafting, around onset of hair loss. The authors biopsied recipient mouse skin at grafting and 3 and 6 weeks afterward. Following extraction, RNA underwent reverse transcription to cDNA, which served as the sequencing template. Using immunoSEQ multiplex PCR, the repertoire was profiled, and TCRdb retains in-frame clones only, with some absent. There are approximately 5,600 clones in the sample, none observed a single time. Study findings and constraints: Lesional tissue from the scalp (especially in alopecia totalis/universalis) showed higher clonality than normal scalp.

This TCR derives from a C3H/HeJ mouse with alopecia areata. These mice share the MHC haplotype H2-k. The chain links TRBV29 to TRBJ2-7; perhaps TRBD1 as D (6 bases). The starting material was skin, obtained at week 6. The CDR3: CASSSGHYEQYF. CDR3 bases read: TGTGCTAGCAGCTCGGGACACTAT.